Shown below are 2 T cell receptor beta chains from a single sample sequenced in a study of CD8+ T cells in alopecia areata. Extraction of RNA preceded its reverse transcription into cDNA, which served as the sequencing template. Repertoires were generated with immunoSEQ multiplex PCR, while TCRdb's copy carries only in-frame clones and drops some. This sample comprises under 20,000 clones, none seen once only. Sorting of pooled cutaneous lymph node cells was based on CD4, CD8alpha, NKG2D, NKG2ACE and other markers. What was sequenced was CD8+ T cells sorted from a lymph node. The receptors were gathered from a C3H/HeJ mouse with alopecia areata. The MHC haplotype recorded for the strain is H2-k.

As concerns this clone: Gene names refer to mouse genes. The read terminates 4 residues before the CDR3 end, so the remaining end is supplied by the germline J gene. The chain is built from TRBV13-1 and TRBJ1-1; 7 bases are shared with TRBD1. This CDR3 is built from 14 residues. Germline V lookup: CDR1 NSHNY, CDR2 SYGAGN. The V and J ends lost 0 bases and 4 bases, in that order; junction bases with no gene match: 3. The CDR3 DNA, read in part, is TGTGCCAGCAGTGATGGACAGGGAGGCACA. This codes for CASSDGQGGT. In full, the CDR3 reads CASSDGQGGTEVFF.

With respect to this clone: Gene names and germline match the mouse. The read terminates 4 residues ahead of where the CDR3 ends, so the germline J gene completes it. The chain joins TRBV1 to TRBJ2-1; D unresolved. The V gene lost 1 base and the J gene lost 3 bases, with 10 bases spanning the gap. The CDR3 has 15 residues. Germline V gene data show CDR1 as NSQYPW and CDR2 as LRSPGD (reference sequence). The chain's CDR3 is CTCSAGGGSYAEQFF. The part of the CDR3 DNA that was read is TGCACCTGCAGTGCAGGGGGAGGCTCCTATGCT.